This T cell receptor (beta chain) was sequenced for a study of T cell responses to AZD1222 COVID-19 vaccine. General study points: Targets within unmutated variant regions were reportedly found for nearly half of spike-specific TCRs. An increase in Spike-specific TCR breadth and depth was observed after two AZD1222 doses.

A few counts support this clone. What it binds is not known. The V gene lost 0 bases and the J gene lost 0 bases, with 8 bases spanning the gap. The CDR3 is 14 amino acids. Per germline, CDR1 GTSNPN and CDR2 SVGIG (reference sequence). Sequencing was performed with immunoSEQ multiplex PCR; in TCRdb, only in-frame clones are kept and a portion is missing. The sample has roughly 150,000 clones, about 91% seen once. This material consisted of peripheral blood, taken on day 0 of AZD1222 vaccination. V gene TRBV30 combines with J gene TRBJ1-1; D is undetermined. This TCR derives from an adult in good health. In nucleotides, the CDR3 is TGTGCCTGGAGTGTATGGCCCGTGAACACTGAAGCTTTCTTT. It yields the protein CAWSVWPVNTEAFF.